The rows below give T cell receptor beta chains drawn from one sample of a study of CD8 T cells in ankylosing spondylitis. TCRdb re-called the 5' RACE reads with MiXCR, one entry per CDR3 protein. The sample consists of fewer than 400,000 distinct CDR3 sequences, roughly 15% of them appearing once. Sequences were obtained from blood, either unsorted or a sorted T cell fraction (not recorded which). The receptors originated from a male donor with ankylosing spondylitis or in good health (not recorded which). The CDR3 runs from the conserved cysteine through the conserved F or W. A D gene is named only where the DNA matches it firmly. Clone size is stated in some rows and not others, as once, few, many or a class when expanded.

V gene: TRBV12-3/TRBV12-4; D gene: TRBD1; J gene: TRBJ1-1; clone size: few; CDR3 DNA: TGTGCCAGCACCCAGACAGGGGTATTCACTGAAGCTTTCTTT; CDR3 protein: CASTQTGVFTEAFF
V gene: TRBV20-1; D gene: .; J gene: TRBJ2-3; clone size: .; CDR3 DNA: TGCAGTGCTAGGGGACTGACTAGTCCCTCCCTATCGAGCACAGATACGCAGTATTTT; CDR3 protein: CSARGLTSPSLSSTDTQYF
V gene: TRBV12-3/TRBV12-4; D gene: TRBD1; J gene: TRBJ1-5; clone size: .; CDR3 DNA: TGTGCCAGCAGCTCCAGGGGGAGAGGTAGCAATCAGCCCCAGCATTTT; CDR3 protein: CASSSRGRGSNQPQHF
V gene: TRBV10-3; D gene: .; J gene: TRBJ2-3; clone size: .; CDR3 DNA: TGTGCCATCATGGCCTCGAGGCTGGGGACAGATACGCAGTATTTT; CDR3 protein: CAIMASRLGTDTQYF
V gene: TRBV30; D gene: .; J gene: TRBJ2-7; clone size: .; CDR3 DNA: TGTGCCTGGAGCGCTGGACTCTCCTACGAGCAGTACTTC; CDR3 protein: CAWSAGLSYEQYF
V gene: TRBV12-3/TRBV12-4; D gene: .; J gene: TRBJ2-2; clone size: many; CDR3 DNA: TGTGCCAGCAGTTTACAGGCCGCGAACACCGGGGAGCTGTTTTTT; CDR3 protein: CASSLQAANTGELFF
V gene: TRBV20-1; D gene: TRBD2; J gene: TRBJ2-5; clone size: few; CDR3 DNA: TGCAGTGCTAGAGATGGACTAGCGGGGTGGCAAGAGACCCAGTACTTC; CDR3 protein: CSARDGLAGWQETQYF
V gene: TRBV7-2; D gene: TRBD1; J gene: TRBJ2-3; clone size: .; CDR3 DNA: TGTGCCAGCAGCCTTAGACAGGGCGCTAGCACAGATACGCAGTATTTT; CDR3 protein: CASSLRQGASTDTQYF
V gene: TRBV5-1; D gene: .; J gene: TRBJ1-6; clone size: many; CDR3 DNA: TGCGCCAGCAGCTACTGGGAGGGCCCTGGGACCTATAATTCACCCCTCCACTTT; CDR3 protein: CASSYWEGPGTYNSPLHF
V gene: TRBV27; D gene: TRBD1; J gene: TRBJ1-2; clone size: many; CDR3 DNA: TGTGCCAGCAGTGACAGGGATAACTATGGCTACACCTTC; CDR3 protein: CASSDRDNYGYTF
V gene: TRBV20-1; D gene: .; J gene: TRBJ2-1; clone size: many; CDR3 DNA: TGCAGTGCTAGAGATCAGGCCGGACGATTATACAATGAGCAGTTCTTC; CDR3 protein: CSARDQAGRLYNEQFF
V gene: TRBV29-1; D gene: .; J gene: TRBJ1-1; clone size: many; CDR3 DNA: TGCAGCGTTGAAGGTCACCAGAAGAGGAACACTGAAGCTTTCTTT; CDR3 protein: CSVEGHQKRNTEAFF
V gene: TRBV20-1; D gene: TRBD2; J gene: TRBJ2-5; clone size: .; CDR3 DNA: TGCTGTGCTAGAGATCCTCGGCTAGCGGGAGGAGGAGGGCAAGAGACCCAGTACTTC; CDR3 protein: CCARDPRLAGGGGQETQYF
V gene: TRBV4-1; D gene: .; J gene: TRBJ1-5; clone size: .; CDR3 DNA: TGCGCCAGCAGCCAAGAAGGGTACCGGCCCCAGCATTTT; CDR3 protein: CASSQEGYRPQHF
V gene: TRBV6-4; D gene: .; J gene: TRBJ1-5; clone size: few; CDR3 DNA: TGTGCCAGCAGTGCGACAGGAGGGGCCCGCAATCAGCCCCAGCATTTT; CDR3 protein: CASSATGGARNQPQHF
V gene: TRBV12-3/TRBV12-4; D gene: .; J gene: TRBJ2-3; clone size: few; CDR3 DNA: TGTGCCAGCATGCCGGGGCACACAGATACGCAGTATTTT; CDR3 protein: CASMPGHTDTQYF
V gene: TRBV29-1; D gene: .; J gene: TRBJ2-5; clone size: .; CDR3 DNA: TGCAGCGTTGAAGATGAAAATTCTAGGGCTAGGGGTACCCAGTACTTC; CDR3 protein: CSVEDENSRARGTQYF
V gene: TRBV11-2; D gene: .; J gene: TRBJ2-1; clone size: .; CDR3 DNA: TGTGCCAGCAGCTTCCTCGGTGAGCAGTTCTTC; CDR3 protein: CASSFLGEQFF
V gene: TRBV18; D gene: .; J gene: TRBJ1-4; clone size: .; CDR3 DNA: TGTGCCAGCTCAGCCCTACCTGGGGAAAAACTGTTTTTT; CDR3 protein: CASSALPGEKLFF
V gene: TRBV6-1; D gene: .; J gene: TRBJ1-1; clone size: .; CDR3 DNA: TGTGCCAGCACACCGTCCGGGCGTACTGAAGCTTTCTTT; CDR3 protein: CASTPSGRTEAFF
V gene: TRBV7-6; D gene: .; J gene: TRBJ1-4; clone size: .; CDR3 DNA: TGTGCCAGCAGTCTTTTTGGGGGGTTCTCTGAAAAACTGTTTTTT; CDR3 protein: CASSLFGGFSEKLFF
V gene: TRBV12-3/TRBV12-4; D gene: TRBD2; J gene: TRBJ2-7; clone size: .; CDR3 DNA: TGTGCCAGCAGTTCGATTAGCGGGATGGGGAACTACGAGCAGTACTTC; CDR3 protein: CASSSISGMGNYEQYF
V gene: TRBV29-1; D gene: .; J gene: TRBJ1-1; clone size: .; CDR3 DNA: TGCAGCGTATTACGGGACACTGAAGCTTTCTTT; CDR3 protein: CSVLRDTEAFF
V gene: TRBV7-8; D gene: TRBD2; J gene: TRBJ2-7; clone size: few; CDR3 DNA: TGTGCCAGCAGCTTAGGGCGGGGGGTCTACGAGCAGTACTTC; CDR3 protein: CASSLGRGVYEQYF
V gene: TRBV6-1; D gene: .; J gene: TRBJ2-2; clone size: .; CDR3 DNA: TGTGCCAGCACCGAGGGGTATCCCGGGGAGCTGTTTTTT; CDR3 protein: CASTEGYPGELFF
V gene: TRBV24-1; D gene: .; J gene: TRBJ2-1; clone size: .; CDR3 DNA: TGTGCCACCAGTGACGGGGCCTCCTCCTACAATGAGCAGTTCTTC; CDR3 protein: CATSDGASSYNEQFF
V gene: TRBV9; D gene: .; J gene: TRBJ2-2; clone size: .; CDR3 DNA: TGTGCCAGCAGCTCAGAGGTAGACACCGGGGAGCTGTTTTTT; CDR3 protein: CASSSEVDTGELFF
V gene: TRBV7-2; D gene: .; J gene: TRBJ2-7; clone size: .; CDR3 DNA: TGTGCCAGCAGCTTAGTTGGGACACTGGAGTACGAGCAGTACTTC; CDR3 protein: CASSLVGTLEYEQYF
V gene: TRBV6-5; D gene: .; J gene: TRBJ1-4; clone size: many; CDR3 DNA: TGTGCCAGCAGTTACTCGACCAGGGGTCGAGGTGAAAAACTGTTTTTT; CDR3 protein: CASSYSTRGRGEKLFF
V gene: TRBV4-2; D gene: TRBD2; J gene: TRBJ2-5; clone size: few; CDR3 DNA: TGTGCCAGCAGCCAAGATCTAGCGGGGGGGGAGACCCAGTACTTC; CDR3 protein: CASSQDLAGGETQYF
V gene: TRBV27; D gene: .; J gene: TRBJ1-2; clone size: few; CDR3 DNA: TGTGCCAGCAGTTTAGAGGGGGGGCGCTCCTATGGCTACACCTTC; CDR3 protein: CASSLEGGRSYGYTF
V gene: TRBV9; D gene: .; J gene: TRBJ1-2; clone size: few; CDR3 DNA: TGTGCCAGCAGCGTAGGACAGACTTATGGCTACACCTTC; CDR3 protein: CASSVGQTYGYTF
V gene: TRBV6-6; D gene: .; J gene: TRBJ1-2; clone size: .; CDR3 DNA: TGTGCCAGCAGTTACCAGGGGAAGGATGGCTACACCTTC; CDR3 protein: CASSYQGKDGYTF